This T cell receptor (beta chain) was captured in a study of cytomegalovirus exposure and HLA in healthy donors. Study information: Sequencing of about 179 million T cells in an earlier analysis found under 120 million unique TCR beta sequences. General study findings and limits: Many donors shared some public TCRs, even though most TCR sequences were rare.

Though probably carrying unrecorded immune exposures, donors were nominally healthy at sampling. Notes on this clone: Its matching antigen is unknown.

Germline CDR1 and CDR2: SGHDT and YYEEEE. V was shortened by 0 bases and J by 5 bases, with 12 bases between the two germline ends. The CDR3 spans 14 residues. Researchers ran the PCR with 60 Vbeta and 13 Jbeta primers. Here immunoSEQ multiplex PCR was the method, and the copy in TCRdb shows in-frame clones only, minus some. The sample lists 180,000 or so clones, approximately 59% occurring once. The sequencing sample was made of PBMCs. This TCR came from a man in his forties in good health and CMV-seronegative. The chain is built from TRBV5-6 and TRBJ2-7, with D perhaps matching TRBD1 (6 bases). CDR3 protein: CASSLASGVHEQYF. The CDR3 DNA reads TGTGCCAGCAGCTTGGCTTCAGGGGTCCACGAGCAGTACTTC.